Detailed here is one T cell receptor beta chain. The antigen it recognizes is unknown. Base qualities are not recorded, but no much larger clone differs from it by a single base. These data belong to a study of vaccination and CD4 T cells after COVID-19 (dated by TCRdb to between 2021 and 2024). With respect to the entire study: Convalescent patients had a positive SARS-CoV-2 result on nasal swab PCR, and of these patients, some ten had mild disease and one had severe disease. The convalescent cohort comprised six males and four females, including two Hispanic individuals, seven Caucasians, two Asians and one multiracial person. In around nine COVID-19 convalescent patients and a handful of infection-naive healthy vaccine recipients, the spike-specific CD4+ TCR repertoire before mRNA vaccination was compared with the repertoire after mRNA vaccination. Post-COVID blood samples were collected from convalescent patients a median of around 100 days after diagnosis, with a range of about 30 to 180 days. Overlapping spike peptide pools from SARS-CoV-2 and from the common cold coronaviruses HCoV-NL63, HCoV-OC43 and HCoV-229E were used as culture stimuli. Each participant got two doses of either the Pfizer-BioNTech BNT162b2 vaccine (n=8) or the Moderna mRNA-1273 vaccine (n=2). Control cultures received a CEFX viral epitope pool as the positive control, an HIV-1 Nef peptide pool as the negative control, or no peptide. Post-vaccine blood samples were taken a median of 72 days after the second vaccine dose, with a range of roughly 14 to 250 days. Paper-wide results and their limitations: An increase in the median number of SARS-CoV-2-reactive clonotypes from some 20 after infection to 38 after vaccination was observed, but the change was not found to be significant. Relatively few convalescent patients were included in the study, and early timepoints after natural infection were not analyzed. In convalescent patients, a median about 86% of post-vaccine SARS-CoV-2-reactive clones were detected only after vaccination, suggesting vaccine-specific priming. Of the vaccine-specific clones found in convalescent patients, nearly all (304 of 307) were mono-reactive for SARS-CoV-2 spike instead of being cross-reactive with common cold coronaviruses.

From the germline V gene, CDR1 is SQVTM and CDR2 is ANQGSEA. Relative to germline, V is missing 8 bases and J is missing 0 bases, with 5 bases of the junction outside any gene match. There are 13 amino acids in the CDR3, from cysteine to phenylalanine inclusive. The CDR3 DNA has 39 bases and is translated from base 1. Libraries were made using PCR. DNA from cultured CD4+ T cells underwent TCR sequencing with the Oncomine TCR Beta short-read assay at the Johns Hopkins FTIC core. The QIAamp micro DNA kit was used to extract genomic DNA from the cultured CD4+ T cells. The Oncomine TCR Beta libraries from cultured CD4+ T cells were pooled using unique dual indexes and then sequenced on an Illumina iSeq 100. Per the authors' processing: Non-productive sequences were filtered out, and CDR3s that did not start with C, did not end with F or W, or were shorter than 7 amino acids were discarded. The MANAFEST web application was used to identify antigen-specific clonotypes by comparing peptide-stimulated wells against reference wells and other culture wells. An FDR below 0.05, an odds ratio above 5, and a productive frequency above 0.1% in at least two of three replicate wells were required for clones to be considered positive. Cross-reactive clonotypes were defined as significantly expanded in both SARS-CoV-2 spike wells and at least one common cold coronavirus spike condition. Using R version 3.6.1, CDR3 homology was evaluated through Levenshtein distances (stringdist) along with unrooted phylogenetic trees (ape). In-frame beta chains were kept once TCRdb had trimmed the public reads at Q25 with fastp and called clones with MiXCR. Every distinct CDR3 protein forms one entry, paired with its most common genes and DNA. The V and J calls follow TCRdb's processing rather than the paper's. In all, the sample holds more than 13,000 distinct CDR3 sequences, and 53% of those were seen once. The ten largest account for 4.6% of the sample.

The treatment or condition label for this specimen denotes: approximately 11-day PBMC culture with coronavirus spike peptide pools or control peptides (ViraFEST assay). The study used the ViraFEST assay, which expanded antigen-specific T cells with peptide pools and then identified expanded clonotypes by TCR sequencing. Positive SARS-CoV-2 PCR tests in the convalescent patients dated from March to December 2020, before Alpha, Beta and Delta variants emerged in the United States. Each well held more than 1.5 million PBMCs cultured in IMDM containing roughly 5.4% human AB serum and approximately 9.6 IU/ml IL-2, with 8 to 10 ug/ml peptide pools added. On days 3 and 7, half of the culture medium was replaced with fresh IL-2-containing medium. Once the cells had been in culture for less than 12 days, the EasySep CD4+ T cell isolation kit was used to isolate CD4+ T cells by negative selection. Ficoll-Paque Plus gradient centrifugation was used to isolate PBMCs from whole blood, and the isolated PBMCs were then either used fresh or cryopreserved at -140C. In general, triplicate wells were set up for every culture condition.

Recombination connected TRBV29-1 to TRBJ2-3; TRBD1 lines up with 7 middle nucleotides. Sequenced here: CD4+ T cells from blood, cultured in vitro, sampled before SARS-CoV-2 vaccination. This clonotype was sampled from a human donor who had recovered from COVID-19. The nucleotides read TGCAGCATGACAGGGAAAAGCACAGATACGCAGTATTTT. It encodes CSMTGKSTDTQYF.